These 32 T cell receptor beta chains share one sample of origin, sequenced in a study of blood T cells in healthy people across ages. Together with a sample-barcoded 5' primer, a J-beta primer mix was included in a second PCR lasting about 7 to 11 cycles. TCRdb independently ran MiXCR on the 5' RACE reads; one entry per CDR3 protein. The sample yields fewer than 1,000,000 distinct CDR3 sequences, approximately 48% seen once. The sample consisted of blood. Receptor source: a man aged 60 to 69 in good health.

V usage is TRBV11-3 and J usage is TRBJ2-5; 7 nucleotides agree with TRBD1. The CDR3 spans 17 residues. The J segment lost 2 bases and the V segment lost 1 base, leaving 10 bases of the junction unmatched. Germline lookup yields CDR1 SGHNT and CDR2 YENEEA. The CDR3 DNA reads as TGTGCCAGCAGCTTAGGAGGGGGCGGCTTGGAACAAGAGACCCAGTACTTC. Residues: CASSLGGGGLEQETQYF.

As for this clonotype: A read error is possible here, since a much larger clone lies one base away. This chain connects TRBV7-2 to TRBJ2-1, with D hard to call. Per germline, CDR1 SGHTA and CDR2 FQGNSA. This CDR3 comprises 13 residues. The DNA of the CDR3 is TGTGCCAGCAGCCCTACTTTCTTCAATGTGCAGTTCTTC. It encodes CASSPTFFNVQFF.

This clonotype was counted a few times. This chain links TRBV5-1 with TRBJ2-1; D might be TRBD1 (5 bases). The CDR3 is 16 amino acids. CDR1 and CDR2 (germline): SGHRS, YFSETQ. The V end was cut by 2 bases, the J end by 3 bases, with 15 bases between. CDR3 amino acids: CASSFKQGSGYNEQFF. CDR3 DNA: TGCGCCAGCAGCTTTAAGCAGGGATCTGGCTACAATGAGCAGTTCTTC.

This clonotype appeared a few times. J is TRBJ2-3 and V is TRBV6-1, with 10 bases lining up with TRBD1. Germline V gene sequence: CDR1 MNHNS, CDR2 SASEGT. The CDR3 is 16 amino acids. The J segment lost 6 bases and the V segment lost 3 bases, leaving 9 bases of the junction unmatched. The CDR3 region has the DNA TGTGCCAGCAGTGAGGCCCCGGGACAGGGGCAGGATACGCAGTATTTT. It is translated as CASSEAPGQGQDTQYF.

This clonotype was recorded a few times. The rearrangement links TRBV10-3 to TRBJ1-2; 9 bases map to TRBD1. With V trimmed by 8 bases and J by 8 bases, 12 bases remained unmatched. This CDR3 region has 14 residues. The germline V gene has CDR1 ENHRY and CDR2 SYGVKD. The CDR3 protein is CAIQPGQGGPGYTF. As DNA, the CDR3 is TGTGCCATCCAACCGGGACAGGGAGGACCGGGCTACACCTTC.

The rearrangement joins TRBV20-1 to TRBJ1-1; 7 bases fit TRBD1. CDR1 and CDR2 (germline): DFQATT, SNEGSKA (reference sequence). CDR3 length equals 14 residues. The V segment lost 4 bases and the J segment 1 base; nucleotides outside the gene matches: 6. CDR3: CSAKIGGANTEAFF. The DNA for the CDR3 is TGCAGTGCTAAAATAGGGGGCGCGAACACTGAAGCTTTCTTT.

The V and J genes are TRBV29-1 and TRBJ2-3; D is uncertain. With 6 bases removed from V and 1 base from J, the gap between germline ends came to 8 bases. CDR3 length: 12 amino acids. Germline CDR1 SQVTM, CDR2 ANQGSEA. The CDR3, as DNA: TGCAGCGTCCTTCAAGGCACAGATACGCAGTATTTT. Translated: CSVLQGTDTQYF.

The rearrangement uses TRBV30 and TRBJ2-7, with D perhaps matching TRBD2 (5 bases). The assigned J gene may be wrong: the sequence end matches TRBJ2-5 better. The CDR3 extends over 14 amino acids. From germline, CDR1 is GTSNPN and CDR2 SVGIG (reference sequence). The CDR3 spells CAWSVDLGVGTQYF. The CDR3 DNA reads as TGTGCCTGGAGTGTCGACCTCGGGGTAGGGACCCAGTACTTC.

Concerning this clonotype: Relative to the germline gene, one junction end is altered; a read error may explain this. The V and J genes are TRBV5-1 and TRBJ1-6; D is perhaps TRBD1 (5 bases). The CDR3 is 13 residues long. The germline CDR1 and CDR2 sequences are SGHRS and YFSETQ. The CDR3 protein is CASSFDSNSPPHF. The CDR3 DNA sequence: TGCGCTAGCAGCTTCGACAGTAATTCACCCCCCCACTTT.

This clonotype was detected only a few times. The CDR3 DNA follows: TGTGCCTGGAGTGCTCCTGACTGGGGGTACAATGAGCAGTTCTTC. Its protein is CAWSAPDWGYNEQFF. The chain recombines TRBV30 with TRBJ2-1; D is tentatively TRBD1 or TRBD2 (5 bases each). The germline CDR1 and CDR2 sequences are GTSNPN and SVGIG (reference sequence). Deletions cut 1 base from V and 4 bases from J, with 14 bases between. The CDR3 runs to 15 residues.

The CDR3 protein is CASSLSPRTSTGELFF. DNA for the CDR3: TGTGCCAGCAGCTTATCTCCGCGAACCAGCACCGGGGAGCTGTTTTTT. This chain joins TRBV5-5 and TRBJ2-2; D not resolved. Germline loops: CDR1 SGHKS, CDR2 YYEKEE (reference sequence). Trimming left V 2 bases short and J 4 bases short, with 15 bases between. The CDR3 sequence is 16 residues long.

The chain links TRBV7-2 to TRBJ1-4; no clear D gene. CDR1 SGHTA and CDR2 FQGNSA come from the germline V gene. V lost 4 bases and J 4 bases, leaving 10 bases between the germline ends. The CDR3 covers 14 residues. CDR3 residues: CASSYDNGNEKLFF. In nucleotides, the CDR3 is TGTGCCAGCAGCTACGACAACGGTAATGAAAAACTGTTTTTT.

V gene TRBV6-2 or TRBV6-3 combines with J gene TRBJ2-1, with 12 bases fitting TRBD2. The CDR3 contains 13 residues. Germline-derived CDR1 and CDR2 are MNHEY and SVGEGT. Trimming removed 8 bases from V and 8 bases from J; junction bases left unmatched: 4. CDR3 in DNA: TGTGCCAGCGAAAGACTAGCGGGGGATGAGCAGTTCTTC. Translation: CASERLAGDEQFF.

The CDR3 DNA reads TGCAGTGCGATCGGAGGGGGACAGGGTGATTCACCCCTCCACTTT. Translating it yields CSAIGGGQGDSPLHF. The chain links TRBV20-1 to TRBJ1-6; 9 bases are a match to TRBD1. The CDR3 covers 15 residues. Losses at the gene ends were 6 bases for V and 8 bases for J; bases not matched to a gene: 11. Per germline, CDR1 DFQATT and CDR2 SNEGSKA (reference sequence).

This chain joins TRBV4-3 and TRBJ2-2, with 7 bases aligning to TRBD1. This CDR3 contains 16 residues. Germline lookup yields CDR1 LGHNA and CDR2 YSLEER. V dropped 2 bases and J dropped 3; count of bases not matched to a gene: 6. CDR3 loop: CASSQLGGGDTGELFF. CDR3 sequence (DNA): TGCGCCAGCAGCCAATTAGGGGGCGGCGACACCGGGGAGCTGTTTTTT.

There are a few counts of this clonotype. The chain couples TRBV12-3 or TRBV12-4 to TRBJ2-3; the D gene is possibly TRBD2 (6 bases). V gave up 6 bases and J gave up 6 bases, with 16 bases separating them. This CDR3 has 14 amino acids. Here the CDR3 reads CASRLRLVFDTQYF. The CDR3 nucleotides read TGTGCCAGCAGACTTAGACTAGTATTTGATACGCAGTATTTT.

The J gene is TRBJ2-5, the V gene TRBV7-2; 9 positions match TRBD2. The J call may not be correct, given that the DNA end is closer to TRBJ2-7. Germline lookup yields CDR1 SGHTA and CDR2 FQGNSA. The CDR3 covers 15 residues. This CDR3 reads CASSLLTGTSSEQYF. The DNA for the CDR3 is TGTGCCAGCAGCTTACTAACCGGGACTAGCTCCGAGCAGTACTTC.

The J gene is TRBJ2-5, the V gene TRBV4-1, with 8 positions matching TRBD2. V lost 3 bases to trimming and J lost 5 bases; unmatched junction nucleotides: 8. Germline lookup yields CDR1 MGHRA and CDR2 YSYEKL. The CDR3 is made up of 15 amino acids. CDR3 loop: CASSHLSGGLETQYF. The CDR3 bases are TGCGCCAGCAGCCACCTCTCGGGGGGGCTGGAGACCCAGTACTTC.

The J gene is TRBJ1-1, the V gene TRBV20-1, with D uncertain. The CDR3 covers 11 residues. Germline V gene lookup returns CDR1 DFQATT and CDR2 SNEGSKA (reference sequence). The V end was cut by 0 bases, the J end by 7 bases, with 6 bases between. The CDR3 loop is CSARDSREAFF. The CDR3 nucleotides read TGCAGTGCTAGAGACAGCCGTGAAGCTTTCTTT.

This chain links TRBV15 with TRBJ2-7; D uncertain. Trimming cost V 1 base and J 1 base, with 8 bases left between them. Germline CDR1 and CDR2: LNHNV and YYDKDF (reference sequence). This CDR3 comprises 14 residues. CDR3 loop: CATSRVDKSYEQYF. As DNA, the CDR3 is TGTGCCACCAGCAGAGTCGATAAGTCCTACGAGCAGTACTTC.

With regard to this clonotype: Germline is not matched at one junction end, which may reflect a read error. The V and J genes are TRBV6-1 and TRBJ1-6; 8 bases are shared with TRBD1. The CDR3 consists of 18 residues. CDR1 MNHNS and CDR2 SASEGT come from the germline V gene. DNA of the CDR3: TGTGCCACTCGGGTCGCGGACAGGACAGGGCAAGAGAATTCCCCCCTCCACTTT. It encodes CATRVADRTGQENSPLHF.

There are a few counts of this clonotype. This sequence joins TRBV7-2 and TRBJ2-3, with a tentative D call TRBD1 (5 bases). Germline values: CDR1 SGHTA, CDR2 FQGNSA. Trimming removed 7 bases at V and 5 bases at J, with 16 bases between. The CDR3 totals 14 residues. The DNA of the CDR3 is TGTGCCAGCACCAGATTAAGGGGCCGAGATACGCAGTATTTT. This translates into CASTRLRGRDTQYF.

This clonotype was counted only a few times. The V and J genes are TRBV30 and TRBJ2-3; D is unclear. Germline V lookup: CDR1 GTSNPN, CDR2 SVGIG (reference sequence). V was shortened by 0 bases and J by 0 bases, with 7 bases between the two germline ends. The CDR3 spans 14 residues. The CDR3 region is CAWSVRGSTDTQYF. As DNA, the CDR3 is TGTGCCTGGAGTGTACGCGGAAGCACAGATACGCAGTATTTT.

This clonotype occurred many times. In DNA, the CDR3 is TGCAGTGCTAGCGGGGGGTCTTCCTACGAGCAGTACTTC. It translates to CSASGGSSYEQYF. The chain recombines TRBV20-1 with TRBJ2-7, with 7 bases aligning to TRBD2. V shed 3 bases and J 1 base; nucleotides not matched to a gene: 3. The CDR3 loop spans 13 amino acids. CDR1 is DFQATT, CDR2 SNEGSKA, per germline (reference sequence).

This clonotype was seen more than once but under ten times. The chain has TRBV7-2 and TRBJ1-6, with 9 nucleotides matching TRBD1. J lost 6 bases, V lost 1 base, and 4 bases had no gene match. CDR3 length equals 16 residues. The germline CDR1 and CDR2 sequences are SGHTA and FQGNSA. CDR3 sequence (DNA): TGTGCCAGCAGCTTAGTCCCGGGACAGGGTAATTCACCCCTCCACTTT. Protein product: CASSLVPGQGNSPLHF.

The gene calls are TRBV12-3 or TRBV12-4 and TRBJ1-5; 7 nucleotides align to TRBD1. The J segment lost 1 base and the V segment lost 6 bases, leaving 6 bases of the junction unmatched. This CDR3 comprises 15 residues. CDR3 protein: CASSPGQSSNQPQHF. In DNA form, the CDR3 reads TGTGCCAGCAGCCCGGGACAGTCGAGCAATCAGCCCCAGCATTTT.

The chain has TRBV28 and TRBJ2-7; D is possibly TRBD1 (5 bases). This CDR3 comprises 13 residues. Trimming stripped 5 bases from V and 3 bases from J, with 11 bases between. The V gene's germline CDR1 is MDHEN and CDR2 SYDVKM. The chain's CDR3 is CASSQTAYYEQYF. As DNA, the CDR3 is TGTGCCAGCAGTCAGACAGCGTACTACGAGCAGTACTTC.

This chain links TRBV7-9 with TRBJ1-6; 8 bases match TRBD1. Trimming took 2 bases from V and 9 from J; bases not matched to a gene: 6. CDR3 length equals 15 residues. The germline V gene encodes CDR1 SEHNR and CDR2 FQNEAQ (reference sequence). CDR3 loop: CASSLPGTGLSPLHF. DNA for the CDR3: TGTGCCAGCAGCTTACCAGGGACAGGACTTTCACCCCTCCACTTT.

This clonotype was picked up a small number of times. This chain uses TRBV3-1 with TRBJ2-1; the match to TRBD2 covers 11 bases. Losses at the gene ends were 0 bases for V and 11 bases for J; bases not matched to a gene: 6. CDR3 size: 15 residues. Germline CDR1 is LGHDT and CDR2 is YNNKEL (reference sequence). The CDR3 here is CASSQDLAGGGQQFF. In nucleotides, the CDR3 is TGTGCCAGCAGCCAAGATCTAGCGGGGGGCGGCCAGCAGTTCTTC.

The chain has TRBV2 and TRBJ2-7, with D possibly matching TRBD2 (7 bases). Per germline, CDR1 SNHLY and CDR2 FYNNEI. CDR3 size: 15 residues. V was cut by 6 bases and J by 2 bases, with 17 bases left in between. DNA for the CDR3: TGTGCCAGCAGCGAGGGAGGGGGGTTCCCCTACGAGCAGTACTTC. Translation: CASSEGGGFPYEQYF.

This clonotype was observed a few times. The chain couples TRBV20-1 to TRBJ2-3; no firm D call. The CDR3 is 10 residues long. The V end lost 6 bases, the J end lost 3 bases, and 4 bases lay between the germline ends. Germline values: CDR1 DFQATT, CDR2 SNEGSKA (reference sequence). The CDR3 DNA reads TGCAGTGCGGTAACAGATACGCAGTATTTT. Encoded protein: CSAVTDTQYF.

This clonotype occurred a few times. The rearrangement links TRBV4-1 to TRBJ1-2, with TRBD1 identical over 8 bases. The CDR3 loop spans 15 amino acids. CDR1 and CDR2 (germline): MGHRA, YSYEKL. J lost 2 bases, V lost 1 base, and 3 bases had no gene match. CDR3 nucleotides: TGCGCCAGCAGCCAAGTAGCAGGGGGCAACTATGGCTACACCTTC. Amino acid sequence: CASSQVAGGNYGYTF.